A single sample gave rise to the 27 T cell receptor beta chains below, sequenced in a study of blood T cell repertoires in COVID-19. TCRdb's copy holds only in-frame clones and misses some; the assay was immunoSEQ multiplex PCR. This sample has roughly 300,000 clones, with 85% found just once. The sample taken for sequencing was peripheral blood. These receptors were collected from a human donor in a cohort sampled during active COVID-19.

The J gene is TRBJ1-1, the V gene TRBV12-3 or TRBV12-4; D ambiguous. The CDR3 runs 13 residues. Trimming cost V 3 bases and J 3 bases, with 8 bases left between them. CDR3 loop: CASSFGSDTEAFF. CDR3 sequence (DNA): TGTGCCAGCAGTTTTGGTTCGGACACTGAAGCTTTCTTT.

The J gene is TRBJ2-5, the V gene TRBV7-9, with D tentatively TRBD1 (5 bases). Germline V gives CDR1 SEHNR, CDR2 FQNEAQ (reference sequence). V was shortened by 3 bases and J by 4 bases, with 18 bases between the two germline ends. This CDR3 contains 16 residues. For the CDR3, the DNA is TGTGCCAGCAGCTTGGCTGGTGGATTGGGGCTAGAGACCCAGTACTTC. Its translation is CASSLAGGLGLETQYF.

The rearrangement links TRBV19 to TRBJ1-5; D unresolved. This CDR3 spans 14 amino acids. V gave up 9 bases and J gave up 1 base, with 13 bases separating them. Germline V gives CDR1 LNHDA, CDR2 SQIVND (reference sequence). The CDR3 region has the DNA TGTGCCAGCTCCCCGGGTTCGAGCAATCAGCCCCAGCATTTT. Its protein product is CASSPGSSNQPQHF.

The genes are TRBV3-1 (or the pseudogene TRBV3-2) and TRBJ1-5; 7 bases line up with TRBD1. Trimming cost V 5 bases and J 6 bases; bases outside gene matches: 7. The V gene's germline CDR1 is LGHDT and CDR2 YNNKEL (reference sequence). The CDR3 totals 14 residues. The CDR3 is CASSDRVLRQPQHF. CDR3 DNA: TGTGCCAGCAGCGACAGGGTGCTTCGTCAGCCCCAGCATTTT.

This clone was detected a few times. The chain is built from TRBV5-1 and TRBJ2-2; D gene uncertain. The germline V gene has CDR1 SGHRS and CDR2 YFSETQ. Trimming removed 4 bases at V and 14 bases at J, with 21 bases between. The CDR3 covers 14 residues. In DNA, the CDR3 is TGCGCCAGCAGCGTATCAATTCCAGAAACCGAACTGTTTTTT. This sequence encodes CASSVSIPETELFF.

J is TRBJ2-2 and V is TRBV3-1 (or the pseudogene TRBV3-2), with TRBD1 as a possible D gene (6 bases). V was pared by 7 bases and J by 2 bases, with 11 bases between. CDR1 and CDR2 (germline): LGHDT, YNNKEL (reference sequence). The CDR3 extends over 14 amino acids. Here the CDR3 DNA reads TGTGCCAGCAATTCCAGGGGAAACACCGGGGAGCTGTTTTTT. Its translation is CASNSRGNTGELFF.

This clone was recorded only once. CDR3 in DNA: TGTGCCAGCAGCTTATCCCCTTCCTACGAGCAGTACTTC. Translating it yields CASSLSPSYEQYF. The genes are TRBV7-9 and TRBJ2-7, with no clear D. Germline V gene data show CDR1 as SEHNR and CDR2 as FQNEAQ (reference sequence). This CDR3 comprises 13 residues. V lost 2 bases and J lost 1, with 6 bases in between. The variable domain in full, completed from reference TRBV7-9 and TRBJ2-7, reads DTGVSQNPRHKITKRGQNVTFRCDPISEHNRLYWYRQTLGQGPEFLTYFQNEAQLEKSRLLSDRFSAERPKGSFSTLEIQRTEQGDSAMYLCASSLSPSYEQYFGPGTRLTVT.

This clone was picked up one time. V and J are TRBV5-1 and TRBJ1-3; TRBD1 might be the D (6 bases). Trimming pared 4 bases from V and 4 bases from J, leaving 12 bases between. Germline CDR1 and CDR2: SGHRS and YFSETQ. CDR3 length equals 14 residues. The CDR3 DNA sequence: TGCGCCAGCAGCCCAACAGGGTCAGGAAACACCATATATTTT. Protein product: CASSPTGSGNTIYF.

This chain joins TRBV28 and TRBJ1-5; D is ambiguous. This CDR3 contains 16 residues. In germline, CDR1 is MDHEN, CDR2 SYDVKM. Trimming cost V 3 bases and J 7 bases, with 19 bases left between them. The CDR3 DNA is TGTGCCAGCAGTTTTTCGAGGACTTCTCCCCCCCAGCCCCAGCATTTT. Its protein product is CASSFSRTSPPQPQHF.

Turning to this clone: Distinct nucleotide sequences in the sample also encode this CDR3. V gene TRBV28 combines with J gene TRBJ2-7; D not certain. V was trimmed by 6 bases and J by 3 bases, leaving 6 bases between them. The CDR3 loop spans 11 amino acids. Germline lookup yields CDR1 MDHEN and CDR2 SYDVKM. The CDR3 region has the DNA TGTGCCAGCAGACAGAACTACGAGCAGTACTTC. It specifies CASRQNYEQYF.

The CDR3 DNA is TGTGCCAGCAGCTTAGGGGGACTAGTAAGGTCCTACAATGAGCAGTTCTTC. Translation gives CASSLGGLVRSYNEQFF. The gene calls are TRBV7-9 and TRBJ2-1, with TRBD2 matching 8 bases. CDR3 length: 17 amino acids. Germline V CDR1 and CDR2: SEHNR, FQNEAQ (reference sequence). The trim removed 1 base at V and 1 base at J, leaving 6 bases unmatched.

V and J are TRBV18 and TRBJ1-5; D gene unclear. The ends were cut back, 2 bases at V and 7 bases at J, with 9 bases in the middle. Per the germline V gene, CDR1 is KGHSH and CDR2 is LQKENI. The CDR3 consists of 13 residues. The CDR3 DNA reads as TGTGCCAGCTCACCAGAAAACTACCAGCCCCAGCATTTT. Translating gives CASSPENYQPQHF.

The chain is built from TRBV5-1 and TRBJ1-2; unclear D gene. CDR1 is SGHRS, CDR2 YFSETQ, per germline. The CDR3 is 14 residues long. Trimming took off 4 bases at V and 10 bases at J, with 20 bases between the two ends. This CDR3 reads CASSPSGAGGPYTF. CDR3 DNA: TGCGCCAGCAGCCCCTCAGGCGCGGGAGGACCCTACACCTTC.

In its sample, this clone was seen a few times. This chain joins TRBV6-1 and TRBJ2-7; 9 positions agree with TRBD1. Germline V lookup: CDR1 MNHNS, CDR2 SASEGT. Unmatched junction bases numbered 10, after V lost 1 base and J lost 9 bases. The CDR3 has 15 residues. CDR3 protein: CASSEVGTGTIVQYF. In DNA, the CDR3 is TGTGCCAGCAGTGAAGTCGGGACAGGGACCATTGTGCAGTACTTC.

This clone showed up just once. The genes are TRBV5-1 and TRBJ1-1; 10 positions match TRBD1. CDR3 size: 14 residues. Germline CDR1 reads SGHRS; CDR2 reads YFSETQ. The ends lost 3 bases at V and 6 bases at J; junction bases unmatched: 5. The CDR3 DNA sequence: TGCGCCAGCAGCTGGGGACAGGGGAGCCCTGAAGCTTTCTTT. Translating it yields CASSWGQGSPEAFF.

The CDR3, as DNA: TGTGCCAGCAGTCCTTTAGCGTACGAGCAGTACTTC. Translating gives CASSPLAYEQYF. The chain couples TRBV2 to TRBJ2-7, with a possible D match to TRBD2 (5 bases). Trimming shortened V by 5 bases and J by 4 bases, and 9 bases separated the two germline ends. The CDR3 loop spans 12 amino acids. The germline V gene has CDR1 SNHLY and CDR2 FYNNEI. The whole variable domain, filled in from reference TRBV2 and TRBJ2-7, reads EPEVTQTPSHQVTQMGQEVILRCVPISNHLYFYWYRQILGQKVEFLVSFYNNEISEKSEIFDDQFSVERPDGSNFTLKIRSTKLEDSAMYFCASSPLAYEQYFGPGTRLTVT.

J is TRBJ2-3 and V is TRBV4-1; 10 positions match TRBD2. After removal of 1 base from V and 9 bases from J, the junction contained 7 bases not matched to a gene. The CDR3 runs to 15 residues. Per the germline V gene, CDR1 is MGHRA and CDR2 is YSYEKL. CDR3 region: CASSQGPSGRITQYF. The DNA of the CDR3 is TGCGCCAGCAGCCAAGGGCCTAGCGGGAGAATAACGCAGTATTTT.

The CDR3, as DNA: TGTGCCAGTAGTGTTCAGGGAGGCTACACCTTC. Amino acid sequence: CASSVQGGYTF. The V and J genes are TRBV19 and TRBJ1-2; possible D gene TRBD1, 5 bases. This CDR3 spans 11 amino acids. The V end was cut by 5 bases, the J end by 8 bases, with 9 bases between. Per the germline V gene, CDR1 is LNHDA and CDR2 is SQIVND (reference sequence).

J is TRBJ2-2 and V is TRBV19; 9 nucleotides agree with TRBD2. This CDR3 region has 17 residues. The V and J ends lost 11 bases and 4 bases, in that order; junction bases with no gene match: 17. Germline CDR1 LNHDA, CDR2 SQIVND (reference sequence). CDR3 in DNA: TGTGCCTGCCTCGGGGGTGGATTAGCGGGAGCCACCGGGGAGCTGTTTTTT. Amino acids: CACLGGGLAGATGELFF. The full variable domain, completed using reference TRBV19 and TRBJ2-2, is DGGITQSPKYLFRKEGQNVTLSCEQNLNHDAMYWYRQDPGQGLRLIYYSQIVNDFQKGDIAEGYSVSREKKESFPLTVTSAQKNPTAFYLCACLGGGLAGATGELFFGEGSRLTVL.

The J gene is TRBJ1-2, the V gene TRBV28; tentative D call: TRBD1 (5 bases). Trimming stripped 6 bases from V and 8 bases from J, with 19 bases between. The CDR3 has 14 amino acids. Germline lookup yields CDR1 MDHEN and CDR2 SYDVKM. DNA for the CDR3: TGTGCCAGCAGCCCCGGCGGGACCGCCTTAGGCTACACCTTC. It encodes CASSPGGTALGYTF.

A few counts support this clone. The V and J genes are TRBV5-5 and TRBJ2-7; a possible D gene is TRBD1 (5 bases). The CDR3 extends over 14 amino acids. Trimming shortened V by 4 bases and J by 4 bases, and 15 bases separated the two germline ends. The germline CDR1 and CDR2 sequences are SGHKS and YYEKEE (reference sequence). CDR3 DNA sequence: TGTGCCAGCAGCCAGGTCTCTACAGGATACGAGCAGTACTTC. Its translation is CASSQVSTGYEQYF.

This chain links TRBV3-1 (or the pseudogene TRBV3-2) with TRBJ1-1; D may be TRBD1 (6 bases). The V and J ends lost 4 bases and 5 bases respectively, with 14 bases between them. This CDR3 contains 14 residues. In germline, CDR1 is LGHDT, CDR2 YNNKEL (reference sequence). The CDR3 DNA sequence: TGTGCCAGCAGCCGGCCGGACACAGGGACTGAAGCTTTCTTT. Amino acid sequence: CASSRPDTGTEAFF.

As DNA, the CDR3 is TGTGCCAGCAGTCGCACAGGGGGCCTGTCCTACAATGAGCAGTTCTTC. Translation gives CASSRTGGLSYNEQFF. The J gene is TRBJ2-1, the V gene TRBV28, with 9 bases that match TRBD1. Trimming took 5 bases from V and 1 from J; bases not matched to a gene: 6. Per germline, CDR1 MDHEN and CDR2 SYDVKM. This CDR3 comprises 16 residues.

This sequence joins TRBV7-2 and TRBJ1-1, with 9 bases matching TRBD1. This CDR3 spans 14 amino acids. Germline CDR1 is SGHTA and CDR2 is FQGNSA. V lost 5 bases to trimming and J lost 3 bases; unmatched junction nucleotides: 4. The CDR3 loop is CASSDRGYYTEAFF. The CDR3 nucleotides are TGTGCCAGCAGCGACAGGGGGTATTACACTGAAGCTTTCTTT.

The CDR3 DNA sequence: TGTGCCAGCAGTTTAGGTGGAGGAACTGAAGCTTTCTTT. Translating it yields CASSLGGGTEAFF. The J gene is TRBJ1-1, the V gene TRBV27; D uncertain. Trimming cost V 2 bases and J 5 bases, with 9 bases left between them. The CDR3 runs 13 residues. CDR1 MNHEY and CDR2 SMNVEV come from the germline V gene (reference sequence).

The chain carries TRBV5-1 and TRBJ1-2; 7 positions match TRBD1. V was pared by 0 bases and J by 3 bases, with 11 bases of the junction left unmatched. From germline, CDR1 is SGHRS and CDR2 YFSETQ. The CDR3 spans 17 residues. DNA for the CDR3: TGCGCCAGCAGCTTGGGGCGGCGGGGACAGAATGACTATGGCTACACCTTC. Translation gives CASSLGRRGQNDYGYTF.

This chain uses TRBV5-1 with TRBJ2-5, with 8 bases fitting TRBD2. Per the germline V gene, CDR1 is SGHRS and CDR2 is YFSETQ. The CDR3 is made up of 17 amino acids. V lost 1 base to trimming and J lost 2 bases; unmatched junction nucleotides: 10. The CDR3 DNA reads TGCGCCAGCAGCTTGTCCCCCCCGGGAGGGGGGCAAGAGACCCAGTACTTC. Amino acids: CASSLSPPGGGQETQYF.